This entry lists 25 T cell receptor beta chains sequenced from one sample in a study of immune evolution from preneoplasia to lung adenocarcinoma. Clones were read by immunoSEQ multiplex PCR, and TCRdb kept only the in-frame ones, dropping some. Of about 3,400 clones detected, roughly four fifths appear once; the ten largest clones hold roughly a sixth. The source material was FFPE minimally invasive lung adenocarcinoma tissue. The receptors originated from a person between 60 and 80 years old with lung adenocarcinoma.

This clone was counted a single time. This chain connects TRBV4-1 to TRBJ1-6; weak D call: TRBD1 (5 bases). The germline V gene encodes CDR1 MGHRA and CDR2 YSYEKL. The CDR3 has 15 residues. The ends were cut back, 0 bases at V and 5 bases at J, with 8 bases in the middle. The CDR3 sequence: CASSQDGRDNSPLHF. For the CDR3, the DNA is TGCGCCAGCAGCCAAGACGGCAGGGATAATTCACCCCTCCACTTT.

This chain uses TRBV10-1 with TRBJ2-4, with TRBD2 as a possible D gene (6 bases). The CDR3 has 23 residues. Germline CDR1 reads WNHNN; CDR2 reads SYGVQD (reference sequence). The chain's CDR3 is CALLWGLLLVPLPPSLAKNIQYF. CDR3 sequence (DNA): TGCGCGCTACTTTGGGGACTCCTACTTGTTCCCCTTCCTCCTTCACTAGCCAAAAACATTCAGTACTTC.

This rearrangement joins TRBV11-3 to TRBJ1-4; a weak D match, TRBD1 (6 bases). The CDR3 loop spans 15 amino acids. CDR1 SGHNT and CDR2 YENEEA come from the germline V gene. V lost 5 bases to trimming and J lost 7 bases, with 17 bases between them. CDR3 region: CASSPPGGRGEKLFF. The CDR3 DNA is TGTGCCAGCAGCCCCCCCGGGGGCCGAGGTGAAAAACTGTTTTTT.

The rearrangement links TRBV7-9 to TRBJ2-2; TRBD1 aligns across 9 bases. With V trimmed by 7 bases and J by 1 base, 7 bases remained unmatched. The CDR3 spans 16 residues. Germline CDR1 is SEHNR and CDR2 is FQNEAQ (reference sequence). CDR3 sequence: CASKPPGQGNTGELFF. CDR3 sequence (DNA): TGTGCCAGCAAACCCCCGGGACAGGGGAACACCGGGGAGCTGTTTTTT. The full variable domain, rest sourced from reference TRBV7-9 and TRBJ2-2, is DTGVSQNPRHKITKRGQNVTFRCDPISEHNRLYWYRQTLGQGPEFLTYFQNEAQLEKSRLLSDRFSAERPKGSFSTLEIQRTEQGDSAMYLCASKPPGQGNTGELFFGEGSRLTVL.

This clone has just a few counts. This chain uses TRBV7-9 with TRBJ1-5; weak D call: TRBD1 (5 bases). The germline V gene encodes CDR1 SEHNR and CDR2 FQNEAQ (reference sequence). Trimming left V 4 bases short and J 6 bases short, with 13 bases between. The CDR3 totals 14 residues. The CDR3 DNA sequence: TGTGCCAGCAGCTCTGGACACCTCGTTCAGCCCCAGCATTTT. It translates to CASSSGHLVQPQHF.

CDR3 in DNA: TGCGCCAGCAGCTTACAAGAGACCCAGTACTTC. It yields the protein CASSLQETQYF. The chain recombines TRBV5-1 with TRBJ2-5; D is undetermined. Trimming removed 2 bases at V and 2 bases at J, with 1 base between. The length of the CDR3 is 11 residues. Germline V CDR1 and CDR2: SGHRS, YFSETQ.

This clone is a singleton in its sample. This CDR3 reads CASSLAPLDVNTEAFF. CDR3 nucleotide sequence: TGTGCCAGCAGCTTGGCCCCCTTGGACGTGAACACTGAAGCTTTCTTT. The chain is built from TRBV5-5 and TRBJ1-1, with D unresolved. CDR3 size: 16 residues. The V gene's germline CDR1 is SGHKS and CDR2 YYEKEE (reference sequence). The V gene lost 0 bases and the J gene lost 0 bases, with 12 bases spanning the gap.

This sequence joins TRBV30 and TRBJ1-5, with D hard to call. Germline lookup yields CDR1 GTSNPN and CDR2 SVGIG (reference sequence). V was trimmed by 5 bases and J by 1 base, leaving 9 bases between them. CDR3 size: 13 residues. The DNA for the CDR3 is TGTGCCTGGGGCGGGATGAGCAATCAGCCCCAGCATTTT. It encodes CAWGGMSNQPQHF.

The genes are TRBV18 and TRBJ1-1, with D uncertain. The CDR3 is 12 residues long. V gave up 1 base and J gave up 5 bases, with 5 bases separating them. Per the germline V gene, CDR1 is KGHSH and CDR2 is LQKENI. The CDR3, as DNA: TGTGCCAGCTCACCACAGGCTACTGAAGCTTTCTTT. Protein: CASSPQATEAFF.

This clone was found once. The chain has TRBV11-2 and TRBJ2-3; maybe TRBD2 (5 bases). Germline V lookup: CDR1 SGHAT, CDR2 FQNNGV. The CDR3 is 14 amino acids. V gave up 1 base and J gave up 3 bases, with 8 bases separating them. CDR3 sequence reads: CASSLVPGTDTQYF. The CDR3 DNA is TGTGCCAGCAGCTTAGTTCCGGGGACAGATACGCAGTATTTT.

The chain joins TRBV6-1 to TRBJ2-5; 8 nucleotides align to TRBD1. Losses at the gene ends were 6 bases for V and 4 bases for J; bases not matched to a gene: 4. Germline-derived CDR1 and CDR2 are MNHNS and SASEGT. This CDR3 spans 13 amino acids. The CDR3 loop reads CASRYRGTETQYF. For the CDR3, the DNA is TGTGCCAGCAGATACAGGGGGACAGAGACCCAGTACTTC.

The sample holds a few counts of this clone. The chain carries TRBV4-3 and TRBJ1-1; D may be TRBD1 (6 bases). V lost 5 bases and J 0 bases, leaving 13 bases between the germline ends. The CDR3 extends over 15 amino acids. Germline CDR1 LGHNA, CDR2 YSLEER. CDR3 nucleotides: TGCGCCAGCAGCGCACAGGGAGGTGTGAACACTGAAGCTTTCTTT. Its translation is CASSAQGGVNTEAFF.

The sample holds one count of this clone. The rearrangement uses TRBV27 and TRBJ2-1, with D possibly being TRBD1 (5 bases). V was trimmed by 2 bases and J by 1 base, leaving 6 bases between them. The CDR3 loop spans 14 amino acids. Germline-derived CDR1 and CDR2 are MNHEY and SMNVEV (reference sequence). In nucleotides, the CDR3 is TGTGCCAGCAGTTTACAGGGTTCCTACAATGAGCAGTTCTTC. Translating gives CASSLQGSYNEQFF.

There are a few counts of this clone. The chain links TRBV9 to TRBJ1-5; TRBD1 might be the D (5 bases). This CDR3 is built from 17 residues. Per the germline V gene, CDR1 is SGDLS and CDR2 is YYNGEE. Trimming removed 6 bases at V and 0 bases at J, with 19 bases between. CDR3 sequence: CASTPYRTGFSNQPQHF. DNA for the CDR3: TGTGCCAGCACTCCGTATCGTACAGGTTTTAGCAATCAGCCCCAGCATTTT.

This clone was seen just once. The chain employs TRBV7-2 and TRBJ1-6; a weak D match, TRBD1 (5 bases). The CDR3 extends over 12 amino acids. In germline, CDR1 is SGHTA, CDR2 FQGNSA. The V end was cut by 5 bases, the J end by 8 bases, with 7 bases between. The CDR3 sequence: CASSTRDSPLHF. As DNA, the CDR3 is TGTGCCAGCAGCACCAGGGATTCACCCCTCCACTTT.

This clone is large. V is TRBV20-1 and J is TRBJ1-2; D ambiguous. V gave up 2 bases and J gave up 3 bases, with 1 base separating them. The CDR3 is made up of 10 amino acids. Germline CDR1 and CDR2: DFQATT and SNEGSKA (reference sequence). The CDR3 DNA reads TGCAGTGCTAGACACTATGGCTACACCTTC. Protein: CSARHYGYTF.

In its sample, this clone was seen a few times. The V gene is TRBV19, the J gene TRBJ1-1; D is undetermined. Per the germline V gene, CDR1 is LNHDA and CDR2 is SQIVND (reference sequence). Trimming took 3 bases from V and 1 from J, leaving 9 bases between them. The CDR3 length is 14 residues. Written as DNA, the CDR3 is TGTGCCAGTAGTATCGGACGGCCGAACACTGAAGCTTTCTTT. It codes for CASSIGRPNTEAFF.

V usage is TRBV18 and J usage is TRBJ1-3; unclear D gene. The length of the CDR3 is 15 residues. V lost 1 base and J lost 2, with 9 bases in between. CDR1 is KGHSH and CDR2 is LQKENI in the germline V gene. CDR3 bases: TGTGCCAGCTCACCACTGGAGGGCCCTGGAAACACCATATATTTT. Its translation is CASSPLEGPGNTIYF.

The chain employs TRBV10-3 and TRBJ2-1; D ambiguous. Germline V gives CDR1 ENHRY, CDR2 SYGVKD. V shed 0 bases and J shed 2 bases, with 11 bases lying between them. The CDR3 has 16 amino acids. CDR3 protein: CAISESAQPPYNEQFF. CDR3 nucleotide sequence: TGTGCCATCAGTGAGTCGGCGCAACCGCCCTACAATGAGCAGTTCTTC.

The chain joins TRBV21-1 to TRBJ1-2; TRBD1 reflects the table's D call only, with no check against the DNA. TRBV21-1 counts as a pseudogene. The CDR3 contains 12 residues. This CDR3 reads CARVTGLNGYTF. The CDR3 DNA follows: TGTGCCAGAGTGACAGGGCTGAATGGCTACACCTTC.

The chain employs TRBV5-1 and TRBJ2-5; D perhaps matches TRBD2 (6 bases). Per germline, CDR1 SGHRS and CDR2 YFSETQ. V lost 2 bases, J lost 6 bases, and 17 bases lay in between. The CDR3 totals 15 residues. DNA of the CDR3: TGCGCCAGCAGCTTCCTAGGAGGGTTCGAGAAGACCCAGTACTTC. Its protein is CASSFLGGFEKTQYF.

This chain joins TRBV6-4 and TRBJ2-1; 8 bases align to TRBD2. In germline, CDR1 is MRHNA, CDR2 SNTAGT. V lost 0 bases to trimming and J lost 5 bases; unmatched junction nucleotides: 3. The CDR3 loop spans 15 amino acids. In DNA, the CDR3 is TGTGCCAGCAGTGACTCAAGCGGGGGACACAATGAGCAGTTCTTC. This encodes CASSDSSGGHNEQFF.

This clone was seen a few times. The chain has TRBV4-2 and TRBJ2-5; TRBD2 matches at 13 bases. Germline lookup yields CDR1 LGHNA and CDR2 YNFKEQ. The CDR3 has 16 residues. The V segment lost 0 bases and the J segment 5 bases; nucleotides outside the gene matches: 3. As DNA, the CDR3 is TGTGCCAGCAGCCAAGATACTAGCGGGGGGGCGGAGACCCAGTACTTC. This encodes CASSQDTSGGAETQYF.

The CDR3 sequence: CATSRETGLFGETQYF. CDR3 coding DNA: TGTGCCACCAGCAGAGAGACAGGCCTGTTTGGAGAGACCCAGTACTTC. J is TRBJ2-5 and V is TRBV15; TRBD1 might be the D (6 bases). Deletions cut 0 bases from V and 4 bases from J, with 15 bases between. The V gene's germline CDR1 is LNHNV and CDR2 YYDKDF (reference sequence). The CDR3 is 16 residues long. The full variable domain, in which reference TRBV15 and TRBJ2-5 provide the parts outside the CDR3, is DAMVIQNPRYQVTQFGKPVTLSCSQTLNHNVMYWYQQKSSQAPKLLFHYYDKDFNNEADTPDNFQSRRPNTSFCFLDIRSPGLGDTAMYLCATSRETGLFGETQYFGPGTRLLVL.

The chain has TRBV10-3 and TRBJ2-1; 9 nucleotides agree with TRBD1. This CDR3 region has 14 residues. CDR1 ENHRY and CDR2 SYGVKD come from the germline V gene. V gave up 7 bases and J gave up 7 bases; unmatched junction bases: 8. Here the CDR3 reads CAITGQGKENEQFF. The CDR3, as DNA: TGTGCCATCACCGGACAGGGGAAAGAGAATGAGCAGTTCTTC.